The 9 T cell receptor beta chains below all came from one sample that was sequenced in a study of CD8 T cells in ankylosing spondylitis. A single record per CDR3 protein comes from TCRdb applying MiXCR to the 5' RACE reads. The sample lists some 240,000 distinct CDR3 sequences, over 15% seen once, with less than 35% in the top ten. Sequencing was done on a sample of blood, either unsorted or a sorted T cell fraction (not recorded which). All receptors come from a male donor with ankylosing spondylitis or in good health (not recorded which).

This clonotype was counted a few times. This chain joins TRBV13 and TRBJ2-5; D not certain. Germline lookup yields CDR1 PRHDT and CDR2 FYEKMQ (reference sequence). The CDR3 spans 15 residues. Trimming took 4 bases from V and 3 from J, leaving 15 bases between them. The CDR3 DNA reads TGTGCCAGCAGCTACCTCCGTCAGGTAGAAGAGACCCAGTACTTC. Encoded protein: CASSYLRQVEETQYF.

This clonotype showed up many times. V gene TRBV11-2 combines with J gene TRBJ2-7; the D gene could be TRBD1 or TRBD2 (6 bases each). Germline CDR1 SGHAT, CDR2 FQNNGV. Trimming removed 6 bases at V and 7 bases at J, with 22 bases between. This CDR3 comprises 15 residues. The DNA of the CDR3 is TGTGCCAGCAGTCTCGGGGGCAGGGTGCAAATAGAGCAGTACTTC. Translating it yields CASSLGGRVQIEQYF.

The rearrangement joins TRBV7-8 to TRBJ1-6; 7 nucleotides align to TRBD1. Germline loops: CDR1 SGHVS, CDR2 FQNEAQ. This CDR3 is 16 amino acids long. The ends lost 2 bases at V and 0 bases at J; junction bases unmatched: 1. This chain's CDR3 is CASSLRQGSYNSPLHF. DNA of the CDR3: TGTGCCAGCAGCTTACGACAGGGCTCCTATAATTCACCCCTCCACTTT.

The sample holds many counts of this clonotype. CDR3: CASSLEGGTNTEAFF. The CDR3 DNA follows: TGCGCCAGCAGCTTGGAAGGGGGCACGAACACTGAAGCTTTCTTT. V and J are TRBV5-1 and TRBJ1-1, with TRBD1 matching over 7 bases. The germline V gene has CDR1 SGHRS and CDR2 YFSETQ. CDR3 length: 15 residues. V shed 0 bases and J 1 base; nucleotides not matched to a gene: 3.

This chain joins TRBV12-3 or TRBV12-4 and TRBJ2-3; 8 bases are a match to TRBD2. The CDR3 totals 16 residues. The J segment lost 3 bases and the V segment lost 3 bases, leaving 8 bases of the junction unmatched. The CDR3 spells CASSLVIAGKTDTQYF. The CDR3 coding sequence is TGTGCCAGCAGTTTGGTTATAGCGGGAAAGACAGATACGCAGTATTTT.

This chain connects TRBV4-3 to TRBJ2-1; 12 nucleotides match TRBD2. CDR3 size: 16 residues. The J segment lost 15 bases and the V segment lost 0 bases, leaving 12 bases of the junction unmatched. Germline CDR1 and CDR2: LGHNA and YSLEER. The CDR3 coding sequence is TGCGCCAGCAGCCAAGATACAGGGCTAGCGGGAGGGCCTTTGTTCTTC. Its translation: CASSQDTGLAGGPLFF.

This clonotype turned up a few times. This chain links TRBV27 with TRBJ2-5, with 12 positions matching TRBD2. This CDR3 is built from 15 residues. Germline lookup yields CDR1 MNHEY and CDR2 SMNVEV (reference sequence). The V and J ends lost 4 bases and 4 bases, in that order; junction bases with no gene match: 4. As DNA, the CDR3 is TGTGCCAGCAGTTCCTCGGGACTAGCGGGAGAGACCCAGTACTTC. It is translated as CASSSSGLAGETQYF.

This clonotype was seen a few times. This sequence joins TRBV5-4 and TRBJ2-1, with D possibly matching TRBD2 (5 bases). This CDR3 is built from 16 residues. CDR1 SGHNT and CDR2 YYREEE come from the germline V gene (reference sequence). V was trimmed by 0 bases and J by 4 bases, leaving 14 bases between them. The CDR3 nucleotides are TGTGCCAGCAGCTTGGCGGAGGTGAGCTTGTACAATGAGCAGTTCTTC. It codes for CASSLAEVSLYNEQFF. The full variable domain, rest sourced from reference TRBV5-4 and TRBJ2-1, is ETGVTQSPTHLIKTRGQQVTLRCSSQSGHNTVSWYQQALGQGPQFIFQYYREEENGRGNFPPRFSGLQFPNYSSELNVNALELDDSALYLCASSLAEVSLYNEQFFGPGTRLTVL.

The table lists this clonotype with many counts. The J gene is TRBJ2-5, the V gene TRBV12-3 or TRBV12-4; 8 bases fit TRBD1. V was pared by 4 bases and J by 5 bases, with 9 bases of the junction left unmatched. This CDR3 has 15 amino acids. The CDR3 nucleotides are TGTGCCAGCAGTTCGACAGGGGTGACCGGGGAGACCCAGTACTTC. The encoded protein is CASSSTGVTGETQYF.